This TCR beta chain was identified in a study of blood T cells in healthy people across ages. The wider study: Capture by template switching was about one barcoded beta molecule per two T cells. General study findings and limits: While age rose, TCR beta diversity per million T cells dropped in a roughly linear way.

Every sample yielded at least 6.5 million isolated PBMCs. Total RNA amounts of at least 5 micrograms were extracted per sample. A word on this clonotype: Its antigen is not known.

Combining a sample-barcoded 5' primer with a J-beta primer mix, a second PCR ran for 7 to 11 cycles. TCRdb ran MiXCR on the 5' RACE reads and lists one entry per CDR3 protein. Among fewer than 950,000 distinct CDR3 sequences listed, about 53% were seen once. The clonotype originates from a man aged 80 or over in good health. The specimen sequenced was blood.

CDR3 region: CSARAQGGENIQYF. The CDR3 DNA follows: TGCAGTGCTAGAGCCCAGGGTGGCGAAAACATTCAGTACTTC. The chain has TRBV20-1 and TRBJ2-4; weak D call: TRBD1 (5 bases). Looked up from germline, CDR1 is DFQATT and CDR2 is SNEGSKA (reference sequence). The length of the CDR3 is 14 residues. V dropped 1 base and J dropped 5 bases, with 12 bases sitting between them.